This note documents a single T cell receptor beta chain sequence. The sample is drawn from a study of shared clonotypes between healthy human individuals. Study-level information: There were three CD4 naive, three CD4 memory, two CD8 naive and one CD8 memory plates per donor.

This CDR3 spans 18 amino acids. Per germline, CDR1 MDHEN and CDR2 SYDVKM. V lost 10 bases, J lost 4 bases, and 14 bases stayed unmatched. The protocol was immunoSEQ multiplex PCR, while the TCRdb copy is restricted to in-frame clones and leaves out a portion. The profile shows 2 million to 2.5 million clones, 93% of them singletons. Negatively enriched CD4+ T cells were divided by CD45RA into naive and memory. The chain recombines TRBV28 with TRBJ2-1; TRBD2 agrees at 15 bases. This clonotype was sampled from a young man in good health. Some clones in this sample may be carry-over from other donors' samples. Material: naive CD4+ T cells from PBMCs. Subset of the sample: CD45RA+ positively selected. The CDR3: CATLDGGLAGGHYNEQFF. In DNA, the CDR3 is TGTGCCACTTTAGACGGGGGACTAGCGGGAGGTCATTACAATGAGCAGTTCTTC. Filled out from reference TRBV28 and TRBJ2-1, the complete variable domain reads DVKVTQSSRYLVKRTGEKVFLECVQDMDHENMFWYRQDPGLGLRLIYFSYDVKMKEKGDIPEGYSVSREKKERFSLILESASTNQTSMYLCATLDGGLAGGHYNEQFFGPGTRLTVL.